These 23 T cell receptor beta chains share one sample of origin, sequenced in a study of post-analysis software for immune sequencing data. Points from the study as a whole: Five TRBV segments, including TRBV5-6, TRBV5-1 and TRBV20-1, were more frequent in patients than controls.

The antigens for these receptors are not known. Each TCR beta cDNA library carried unique molecular identifiers. MiXCR was run by TCRdb on the PCR reads, yielding one entry per CDR3 protein. The sample records hundreds of thousands of distinct CDR3 sequences, 30% being singletons. The sample consisted of blood. The source is a girl between 5 and 17 years old with multiple sclerosis.

This clonotype was picked up many times. V and J are TRBV5-5 and TRBJ2-3; D is undetermined. V was cut by 6 bases and J by 2 bases, with 16 bases left in between. CDR3 length: 15 amino acids. The germline V gene encodes CDR1 SGHKS and CDR2 YYEKEE (reference sequence). CDR3 in amino acids: CASTAHPLTTDTQYF. The CDR3 DNA is TGTGCCAGCACTGCTCACCCTCTGACCACAGATACGCAGTATTTT.

This clonotype was detected only a few times. This rearrangement joins TRBV5-1 to TRBJ2-1; a weak D match, TRBD2 (5 bases). V shed 1 base and J shed 4 bases, with 12 bases lying between them. The CDR3 consists of 15 residues. Germline-derived CDR1 and CDR2 are SGHRS and YFSETQ. This chain's CDR3 is CASSLSRRNYNEQFF. CDR3 sequence (DNA): TGCGCCAGCAGCTTGAGTAGGAGGAATTACAATGAGCAGTTCTTC.

V and J are TRBV7-6 and TRBJ2-5; perhaps TRBD2 as D (5 bases). V was pared by 1 base and J by 5 bases, with 11 bases between. Germline CDR1 is SGHVS and CDR2 is FNYEAQ. The CDR3 covers 14 residues. The chain's CDR3 is CASSLVKKRETQYF. The CDR3 bases are TGTGCCAGCAGCTTAGTTAAAAAGCGGGAGACCCAGTACTTC. Using reference TRBV7-6 and TRBJ2-5 for the parts outside the CDR3, the full variable domain is GAGVSQSPRYKVTKRGQDVALRCDPISGHVSLYWYRQALGQGPEFLTYFNYEAQQDKSGLPNDRFSAERPEGSISTLTIQRTEQRDSAMYRCASSLVKKRETQYFGPGTRLLVL.

The rearrangement uses TRBV2 and TRBJ1-5; no clear D gene. The CDR3 extends over 14 amino acids. Trimming stripped 0 bases from V and 9 bases from J, with 12 bases between. From germline, CDR1 is SNHLY and CDR2 FYNNEI. In DNA form, the CDR3 reads TGTGCCAGCAGTGAAGCGCTCTCTCGGGGGCCCCAGCATTTT. This encodes CASSEALSRGPQHF.

This clonotype has a handful of counts. The chain employs TRBV10-3 and TRBJ2-1; 8 bases line up with TRBD2. This CDR3 is built from 17 residues. Germline CDR1 and CDR2: ENHRY and SYGVKD. Germline trimming cut 6 bases from V and 2 bases from J; bases unmatched to any gene: 12. The CDR3 region has the DNA TGTGCCATCAGCCGGGGGGGGGAAGGGGTCACCTACAATGAGCAGTTCTTC. Its translation: CAISRGGEGVTYNEQFF.

The rearrangement links TRBV5-1 to TRBJ2-7; 9 nucleotides agree with TRBD1. The J call may be wrong; the DNA end is better matched by TRBJ2-5. This CDR3 spans 14 amino acids. In germline, CDR1 is SGHRS, CDR2 YFSETQ. CDR3 DNA sequence: TGCGCCAGCAGCAAACAGGGGGCGGAAGAGACCCAGTACTTC. Translating gives CASSKQGAEETQYF.

This clonotype has only one observation. The CDR3: CASTPPGLARFNEQFF. Written as DNA, the CDR3 is TGTGCCAGCACCCCTCCGGGACTAGCGAGATTCAATGAGCAGTTCTTC. The genes are TRBV28 and TRBJ2-1, with 10 bases fitting TRBD2. This CDR3 is 16 amino acids long. The junction had 12 bases not matched to a gene; V was cut back by 7 bases and J by 6 bases. Germline CDR1 and CDR2: MDHEN and SYDVKM.

This chain links TRBV7-2 with TRBJ1-2, with TRBD1 identical over 7 bases. Unmatched junction bases numbered 13, after V lost 7 bases and J lost 8 bases. Germline-derived CDR1 and CDR2 are SGHTA and FQGNSA. This CDR3 is 14 amino acids long. CDR3 loop: CASNLTTGVRGYTF. For the CDR3, the DNA is TGTGCCAGCAACTTGACTACAGGGGTGAGGGGCTACACCTTC.

This clonotype was picked up one time. At one end, the junction sequence differs from germline, possibly due to a read error. The chain combines TRBV6-6 with TRBJ2-5, with TRBD2 identical over 7 bases. The CDR3 has 16 residues. Germline assignment: CDR1 MNHNY and CDR2 SVGAGI (reference sequence). DNA for the CDR3: TGTGCCAGCAGTCCTTCCGGGGGGACGTTTACGCAGACCCGGTACTTC. Translated, it gives CASSPSGGTFTQTRYF.

This clonotype was observed at least ten times. This chain links TRBV7-2 with TRBJ2-3; TRBD1 is a possible D gene (5 bases). Trimming left V 5 bases short and J 2 bases short, with 14 bases between. CDR3 size: 15 residues. CDR1 is SGHTA, CDR2 FQGNSA, per germline. The CDR3 DNA is TGTGCCAGCAGCCTAACGGCAGGGCCCACAGATACGCAGTATTTT. Translation gives CASSLTAGPTDTQYF.

This clonotype was counted only a few times. The chain recombines TRBV20-1 with TRBJ2-4, with D possibly matching TRBD2 (6 bases). Germline loops: CDR1 DFQATT, CDR2 SNEGSKA (reference sequence). V was pared by 6 bases and J by 0 bases, with 9 bases between. This CDR3 spans 13 amino acids. This chain's CDR3 is CSAGGVAKNIQYF. The CDR3 DNA is TGCAGTGCCGGCGGGGTAGCCAAAAACATTCAGTACTTC.

This clonotype was recorded a few times. The chain couples TRBV28 to TRBJ1-1; no reliable D call. This CDR3 has 11 residues. CDR1 and CDR2 (germline): MDHEN, SYDVKM. V gave up 7 bases and J gave up 11 bases, with 14 bases separating them. CDR3 nucleotides: TGTGCCAGCACCGACATTGGATCGGCTTTCTTT. Residues: CASTDIGSAFF.

This clonotype has only a few counts. The DNA of the CDR3 is TGTGCCACCAGCAGAAGGGGGACTAGCGGGAGGAATGAGCAGTTCTTC. Translated, it gives CATSRRGTSGRNEQFF. The chain links TRBV15 to TRBJ2-1; 15 nucleotides match TRBD2. Germline V CDR1 and CDR2: LNHNV, YYDKDF (reference sequence). The CDR3 loop spans 16 amino acids. The junction had 3 bases not matched to a gene; V was cut back by 2 bases and J by 7 bases.

This clonotype was observed many times. The rearrangement uses TRBV12-3 or TRBV12-4 and TRBJ2-1, with D uncertain. Trimming took off 3 bases at V and 8 bases at J, with 5 bases between the two ends. The CDR3 has 11 amino acids. CDR3 nucleotides: TGTGCCAGCAGTTTTTTAGATGAGCAGTTCTTC. Translated: CASSFLDEQFF.

This clonotype was counted between two and nine times. The gene calls are TRBV4-1 and TRBJ1-2; weak D call: TRBD1 (6 bases). V shed 5 bases and J shed 8 bases, with 24 bases lying between them. This CDR3 comprises 16 residues. The germline CDR1 and CDR2 sequences are MGHRA and YSYEKL. CDR3 in DNA: TGCGCCAGCAGCACTTCTAATAGGGAGGGGGTACGGGGCTACACCTTC. Translating gives CASSTSNREGVRGYTF.

This sequence joins TRBV7-2 and TRBJ2-3; D is possibly TRBD2 (6 bases). The germline V and J ends were trimmed by 2 bases and 3 bases, with 15 bases remaining between them. CDR3 length: 16 amino acids. Germline V gene sequence: CDR1 SGHTA, CDR2 FQGNSA. CDR3 amino acids: CASSLTGGKGTDTQYF. CDR3 DNA: TGTGCCAGCAGCTTAACCGGGGGTAAAGGGACAGATACGCAGTATTTT.

The chain combines TRBV6-6 with TRBJ2-1, with D unresolved. The J call is uncertain, as TRBJ2-7 better fits the DNA end. Germline assignment: CDR1 MNHNY and CDR2 SVGAGI (reference sequence). The CDR3 spans 13 residues. This chain's CDR3 is CASSYAPGLEQYF. CDR3 DNA: TGTGCCAGCAGTTATGCACCTGGGCTCGAGCAGTACTTC.

This clonotype was observed a handful of times. The rearrangement links TRBV5-1 to TRBJ2-5; D is tentatively TRBD1 or TRBD2 (8 bases each). This CDR3 contains 15 residues. From germline, CDR1 is SGHRS and CDR2 YFSETQ. The V end was cut by 4 bases, the J end by 11 bases, with 24 bases between. In nucleotides, the CDR3 is TGCGCCAGCAGCCCGGGAGGGACAGGTTTGGGTGAGCAGTACTTC. It codes for CASSPGGTGLGEQYF.

This clonotype was observed a handful of times. The chain carries TRBV5-5 and TRBJ1-1; D is unresolved. Germline values: CDR1 SGHKS, CDR2 YYEKEE (reference sequence). Trimming shortened V by 4 bases and J by 6 bases, and 19 bases separated the two germline ends. The CDR3 contains 15 residues. The CDR3 DNA follows: TGTGCCAGCAGCAATAGGACGTTCTCGGCTGCTGAAGCTTTCTTT. This translates into CASSNRTFSAAEAFF.

A few counts support this clonotype. J is TRBJ2-7 and V is TRBV29-1; D is unclear. The CDR3 spans 11 residues. The germline V gene has CDR1 SQVTM and CDR2 ANQGSEA. V lost 4 bases, J lost 0 bases, and 4 bases lay in between. The CDR3 is CSVAYSYEQYF. In DNA, the CDR3 is TGCAGCGTTGCCTACTCCTACGAGCAGTACTTC.

Remarks on this clonotype: At one of its ends the junction is not consistent with the germline gene, which may arise from a read error. The V and J genes are TRBV7-9 and TRBJ2-3; tentatively, D is TRBD1 (5 bases). CDR1 is SEHNR, CDR2 FQNEAQ, per germline (reference sequence). This CDR3 is built from 14 residues. CDR3 sequence reads: CASSSTERGDTQYF. The CDR3 bases are TGTGCTAGCAGCTCAACCGAAAGGGGAGATACGCAGTATTTT.

This chain links TRBV20-1 with TRBJ1-5, with 8 bases aligning to TRBD1. V was pared by 0 bases and J by 2 bases, with 3 bases of the junction left unmatched. This CDR3 region has 15 residues. CDR1 and CDR2 from the germline V gene are DFQATT and SNEGSKA (reference sequence). The CDR3: CSARDPGGGNQPQHF. DNA of the CDR3: TGCAGTGCTAGAGATCCAGGGGGCGGCAATCAGCCCCAGCATTTT.

V gene TRBV5-1 combines with J gene TRBJ2-7, with TRBD1 matching over 9 bases. The V and J ends lost 3 bases and 1 base, in that order; junction bases with no gene match: 2. The CDR3 sequence is 14 residues long. From germline, CDR1 is SGHRS and CDR2 YFSETQ. CDR3 sequence (DNA): TGCGCCAGCAGCTGGGGGACAGGGTCCTACGAGCAGTACTTC. Protein sequence: CASSWGTGSYEQYF.